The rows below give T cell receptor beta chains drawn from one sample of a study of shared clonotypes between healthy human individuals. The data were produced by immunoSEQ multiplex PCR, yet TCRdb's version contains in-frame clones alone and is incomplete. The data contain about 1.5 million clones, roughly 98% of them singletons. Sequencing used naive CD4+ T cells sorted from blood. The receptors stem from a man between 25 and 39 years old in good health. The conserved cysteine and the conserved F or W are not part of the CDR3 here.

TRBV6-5	ASSYRYGYNEQF
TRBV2	ASKFGRDTEAF
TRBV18	ASSPLAGRGTGELF
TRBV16	ASSGGGGVTQY
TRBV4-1	ASSQGTSGNTGELF
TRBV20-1	SAKVIEQY
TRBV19	ASSLHFWGQGVVGELF
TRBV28	ASSSRGQYQETQY
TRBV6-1	ASSELDRAGELF
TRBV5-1	ASRGISSNEKLF
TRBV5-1	ASSLGFGGHNEQF
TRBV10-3	AISDPDRDGSYNEQF
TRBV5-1	ASSLAQYNEQF
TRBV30	AWSVLTASDSQY
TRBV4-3	ASSPRADPRASNTGELF
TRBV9	ASSPRGLHGNEQY
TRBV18	ASSPRPTSGASYEQY
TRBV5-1	ASSLGTIYSYEQY
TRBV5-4	ASSITAGGYTGELF
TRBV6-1	ASSVGTGELF
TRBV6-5	ASRGQRGAGELF
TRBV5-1	ASSAGLNTEAF
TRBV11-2	ASSAFSGNYYEQY
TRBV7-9	ASSIRGEPSAYGYT
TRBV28	ASSLELRNQPQH
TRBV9	ASSVYDRVAGTDTQY
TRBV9	ASSVVRDREERTEAF
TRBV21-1	ASTKGIAGGPPGGGELF
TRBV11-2	ASSSRGPGTRGNEKLF
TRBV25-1	ASRAENGYPSYNEQF
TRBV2	ASRRLAGGEQY
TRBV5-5	ASSLGGLSTGELF
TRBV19	ASSMSNIRGLGTGELF
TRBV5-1	ASSLGVYDNEQF
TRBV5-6	ASSLVKIGGTANTEAF
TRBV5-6	ASSLVLTNTGELF
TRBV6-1	ASSYGDSNQPQH
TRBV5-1	ASRLAGTSGAEQF
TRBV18	ASSPAPGINQPQH
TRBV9	ASSVGQGNSGNTIY
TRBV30	AWNSNPLLVGPFRTDTQY